These T cell receptor beta chains were read from a single sample in a study of identical twins. TCRdb independently ran MiXCR on the 5' RACE reads; one entry per CDR3 protein. The sample comprises 430,000 or so distinct CDR3 sequences, less than 25% of which are singletons, and 2.5% to 3.5% rests with the top ten. These records were also assigned to another study, of T cells expressing NK-cell markers.

The sample was CD4+ T cells sorted from blood. The receptors were sampled from a woman aged 18-30 years in good health. CDR3s include the opening cysteine and the closing phenylalanine or tryptophan.

v_gene,j_gene,CDR3aa
TRBV25-1,TRBJ2-7,CASAPPLQGGEQYF
TRBV7-7,TRBJ2-2,CASSPGGGELFF
TRBV20-1,TRBJ2-3,CSARNPSGSTDTQYF
TRBV5-1,TRBJ2-1,CASNSGGLGNEQFF
TRBV14,TRBJ2-2,CASSQVGGAPGELFF
TRBV6-2/TRBV6-3,TRBJ2-7,CASRPLTGGGYEQYF
TRBV2,TRBJ1-4,CASERDGNEKLFF
TRBV4-1,TRBJ1-2,CASSPRNGGGDGYTF
TRBV12-3/TRBV12-4,TRBJ2-7,CASGLDLYEQYF
TRBV9,TRBJ2-5,CASSVDSGGSVETQYF
TRBV5-6,TRBJ1-1,CASSSDYTEAFF
TRBV5-5,TRBJ1-2,CASSARGRGYTF
TRBV28,TRBJ1-2,CASSFRSYGYTF
TRBV20-1,TRBJ1-1,CSAGKRTGLNTEAFF
TRBV7-9,TRBJ2-1,CASSRGTGGYNEQFF
TRBV7-2,TRBJ2-3,CASSKGLAGGNTQYF
TRBV5-5,TRBJ1-6,CASSAIVGQGLSPLHF
TRBV7-9,TRBJ2-3,CASSPSRGPDTQYF
TRBV5-1,TRBJ2-7,CASSHGTPGEQYF
TRBV10-3,TRBJ1-1,CAISTRGLNTEAFF
TRBV20-1,TRBJ2-1,CSASPFPQNEQFF
TRBV15,TRBJ2-6,CATSRDASGRGGANVLTF
TRBV7-9,TRBJ2-5,CASSPVGGTQYF
TRBV9,TRBJ1-1,CASSEDWGGRTEAFF
TRBV30,TRBJ2-3,CAWSGLAPSTDTQYF
TRBV5-1,TRBJ2-1,CASSLASSGRGEQFF
TRBV4-3,TRBJ2-5,CASSLYSGKKSETQYF
TRBV9,TRBJ1-1,CASSASDRGHGTEAFF
TRBV20-1,TRBJ2-1,CSARPPAGSSYNEQFF
TRBV7-8,TRBJ2-3,CASRVTHYSSTDTQYF
TRBV28,TRBJ2-5,CASSSRQSGQETQYF
TRBV24-1,TRBJ2-1,CATSENSNEQFF
TRBV7-2,TRBJ2-7,CASSKQSGTSVNEQYF
TRBV6-2/TRBV6-3,TRBJ2-1,CASSYRDWGRNEQFF
TRBV5-1,TRBJ2-3,CASSSGLPTDTQYF
TRBV11-2,TRBJ2-2,CASSPRWREGLGELFF
TRBV11-2,TRBJ1-4,CASSWAFNEKLFF
TRBV9,TRBJ2-2,CASSAYLGLAENTGELFF
TRBV12-3/TRBV12-4,TRBJ2-5,CASSRTTGGGETQYF
TRBV2,TRBJ2-1,CASSEDNEQFF
TRBV7-9,TRBJ2-3,CASSLGSGRSSTDTQYF
TRBV4-3,TRBJ2-3,CASSQEGRDTQYF
TRBV20-1,TRBJ2-3,CSGRRLTDTQYF
TRBV24-1,TRBJ2-1,CATSDRRDPSDEQFF
TRBV20-1,TRBJ2-1,CSAGRTALYNEQFF
TRBV20-1,TRBJ2-5,CSAREERGGETQYF
TRBV27,TRBJ2-7,CASSSWGRDEQYF
TRBV7-2,TRBJ2-1,CASSVRQGARYNEQFF
TRBV2,TRBJ1-6,CASSGREYSPLHF
TRBV3-1,TRBJ2-4,CASSQDLENIQYF
TRBV3-1,TRBJ2-2,CASRQANTGELFF
TRBV5-1,TRBJ2-5,CASSFGAQETQYF
TRBV20-1,TRBJ2-1,CSGFGWGDNEQFF
TRBV13,TRBJ2-3,CASSLAGDPRTDTQYF
TRBV14,TRBJ2-7,CASNLAGGLGEQYF
TRBV20-1,TRBJ2-1,CSAKILNEQFF
TRBV11-3,TRBJ2-1,CASSFTGLGGDNEQFF
TRBV29-1,TRBJ1-1,CSVDPHMNTEAFF